A single sample is the source of the 30 T cell receptor beta chains below, sequenced in a study of OX40 agonist ivuxolimab in advanced cancers. The protocol used for the library was the immunoSEQ multiplex PCR assay. TCRdb mirrors the immuneACCESS table, restricted to in-frame sequences. Some clones are absent from its copies; in checked studies, under half trace to an unresolved V gene, and the reason for the others is unknown. A total of 50,000 to 65,000 clones appear in this sample, over 75% of them only once. The biggest ten clones account for 1% of the sample. Sequences were derived from CD4+ or CD8+ T cells sorted from blood, sampled in a trial of the OX40 agonist ivuxolimab. The receptors come from an adult with an advanced solid tumor such as melanoma, head and neck, liver or kidney cancer.

The chain combines TRBV27 with TRBJ2-7; TRBD2 matches at 9 bases. After removal of 2 bases from V and 0 bases from J, the junction contained 5 bases not matched to a gene. From germline, CDR1 is MNHEY and CDR2 SMNVEV (reference sequence). CDR3 length equals 16 residues. The CDR3 spells CASSLVAGANSYEQYF. As DNA, the CDR3 is TGTGCCAGCAGTTTAGTAGCGGGGGCGAACTCCTACGAGCAGTACTTC.

The chain joins TRBV9 to TRBJ2-1, with no clear D. Germline assignment: CDR1 SGDLS and CDR2 YYNGEE. Trimming stripped 3 bases from V and 0 bases from J, with 13 bases between. The CDR3 length is 16 residues. CDR3 sequence (DNA): TGTGCCAGCAGCGCTAACCAGGTTAGCTCCTACAATGAGCAGTTCTTC. Its translation: CASSANQVSSYNEQFF. Together with reference TRBV9 and TRBJ2-1, the CDR3 gives the full variable domain: DSGVTQTPKHLITATGQRVTLRCSPRSGDLSVYWYQQSLDQGLQFLIQYYNGEERAKGNILERFSAQQFPDLHSELNLSSLELGDSALYFCASSANQVSSYNEQFFGPGTRLTVL.

V and J are TRBV28 and TRBJ2-3; no clear D gene. Trimming removed 6 bases at V and 2 bases at J, with 6 bases between. Germline V lookup: CDR1 MDHEN, CDR2 SYDVKM. The CDR3 consists of 12 residues. Here the CDR3 DNA reads TGTGCCAGCAGCTTAGTCACAGATACGCAGTATTTT. It encodes CASSLVTDTQYF.

The chain carries TRBV9 and TRBJ1-1; TRBD1 matches at 8 bases. Germline V lookup: CDR1 SGDLS, CDR2 YYNGEE. The CDR3 covers 12 residues. V was pared by 3 bases and J by 12 bases, with 7 bases of the junction left unmatched. As DNA, the CDR3 is TGTGCCAGCAGCGCGATTCAGGGGGCATCTTTCTTT. Encoded protein: CASSAIQGASFF.

V gene TRBV6-5 combines with J gene TRBJ1-6; a weak D match, TRBD1 (5 bases). Between the trimmed V and J ends, which lost 0 bases and 6 bases, there was a span of 9 bases. There are 15 residues in the CDR3. CDR1 is MNHEY and CDR2 is SVGAGI in the germline V gene. The CDR3 loop is CASSYSGRVNSPLHF. Here the CDR3 DNA reads TGTGCCAGCAGTTACTCTGGCAGGGTTAATTCACCCCTCCACTTT.

This clone was counted between two and nine times. J is TRBJ1-5 and V is TRBV4-1, with a possible D match to TRBD1 (5 bases). This CDR3 is built from 16 residues. Trimming removed 0 bases at V and 9 bases at J, with 18 bases between. CDR1 and CDR2 (germline): MGHRA, YSYEKL. The CDR3: CASSQEVSRIGGPQHF. The CDR3 DNA reads as TGCGCCAGCAGCCAAGAAGTCAGTAGAATCGGGGGGCCCCAGCATTTT.

The V gene is TRBV4-1, the J gene TRBJ1-1, with a possible D match to TRBD1 (5 bases). Germline V gene lookup returns CDR1 MGHRA and CDR2 YSYEKL. V was pared by 4 bases and J by 1 base, with 19 bases between. CDR3 size: 17 residues. In DNA, the CDR3 is TGCGCCAGCAGCCCCAGGGCAGGGCTTAATTGGAACACTGAAGCTTTCTTT. It yields the protein CASSPRAGLNWNTEAFF.

V is TRBV6-6 and J is TRBJ2-7; TRBD1 matches 8 bases. Germline V lookup: CDR1 MNHNY, CDR2 SVGAGI (reference sequence). The CDR3 has 14 amino acids. The V segment lost 7 bases and the J segment 0 bases; nucleotides outside the gene matches: 5. The CDR3 spells CASTRGTGSYEQYF. The CDR3 DNA is TGTGCCAGCACCCGGGGGACAGGCTCCTACGAGCAGTACTTC.

This clone was seen a single time. The gene calls are TRBV20-1 and TRBJ2-1; no reliable D call. CDR3 size: 11 residues. Between the trimmed V and J ends, which lost 6 bases and 3 bases, there was a span of 6 bases. Germline CDR1 is DFQATT and CDR2 is SNEGSKA (reference sequence). The CDR3 here is CSARSYNEQFF. CDR3 sequence (DNA): TGCAGTGCGAGAAGCTACAATGAGCAGTTCTTC.

J is TRBJ1-1 and V is TRBV13; unclear D gene. The germline V gene encodes CDR1 PRHDT and CDR2 FYEKMQ (reference sequence). This CDR3 comprises 14 residues. The V end lost 2 bases, the J end lost 2 bases, and 9 bases lay between the germline ends. DNA for the CDR3: TGTGCCAGCAGCTTACGATGGGGAAACACTGAAGCTTTCTTT. Its translation: CASSLRWGNTEAFF. The whole variable domain, remainder taken from reference TRBV13 and TRBJ1-1, is AAGVIQSPRHLIKEKRETATLKCYPIPRHDTVYWYQQGPGQDPQFLISFYEKMQSDKGSIPDRFSAQQFSDYHSELNMSSLELGDSALYFCASSLRWGNTEAFFGQGTRLTVV.

The chain has TRBV7-2 and TRBJ1-4; D is unresolved. Germline CDR1 is SGHTA and CDR2 is FQGNSA. CDR3 size: 14 residues. V lost 1 base, J lost 4 bases, and 7 bases lay in between. Here the CDR3 DNA reads TGTGCCAGCAGCTTAGTTACGGGTAATGAAAAACTGTTTTTT. This codes for CASSLVTGNEKLFF. Supplemented by reference TRBV7-2 and TRBJ1-4, the full variable domain reads GAGVSQSPSNKVTEKGKDVELRCDPISGHTALYWYRQSLGQGLEFLIYFQGNSAPDKSGLPSDRFSAERTGGSVSTLTIQRTQQEDSAVYLCASSLVTGNEKLFFGSGTQLSVL.

The chain recombines TRBV18 with TRBJ1-2, with 7 bases fitting TRBD1. The V and J ends lost 3 bases and 2 bases, in that order; junction bases with no gene match: 3. The CDR3 sequence is 14 residues long. The germline V gene encodes CDR1 KGHSH and CDR2 LQKENI. CDR3 amino acids: CASSPGDSNYGYTF. In DNA form, the CDR3 reads TGTGCCAGCTCACCGGGGGACAGCAACTATGGCTACACCTTC. The entire variable domain, with the rest obtained from reference TRBV18 and TRBJ1-2, is as follows: NAGVMQNPRHLVRRRGQEARLRCSPMKGHSHVYWYRQLPEEGLKFMVYLQKENIIDESGMPKERFSAEFPKEGPSILRIQQVVRGDSAAYFCASSPGDSNYGYTFGSGTRLTVV.

The chain links TRBV10-3 to TRBJ1-4; D remains unclear. Germline CDR1 ENHRY, CDR2 SYGVKD. The length of the CDR3 is 14 residues. Trimming removed 3 bases at V and 7 bases at J, with 12 bases between. CDR3 amino acids: CAISDLPPGEKLFF. CDR3 coding DNA: TGTGCCATCAGTGACCTCCCCCCAGGTGAAAAACTGTTTTTT.

This chain links TRBV5-1 with TRBJ2-5; D remains ambiguous. The V gene's germline CDR1 is SGHRS and CDR2 YFSETQ. Trimming left V 4 bases short and J 4 bases short, with 17 bases between. CDR3 length equals 15 residues. The DNA of the CDR3 is TGCGCCAGCAGCAGATCCGTTGGGGTAGGAGAGACCCAGTACTTC. Its translation is CASSRSVGVGETQYF. The full variable domain, rest sourced from reference TRBV5-1 and TRBJ2-5, is KAGVTQTPRYLIKTRGQQVTLSCSPISGHRSVSWYQQTPGQGLQFLFEYFSETQRNKGNFPGRFSGRQFSNSRSEMNVSTLELGDSALYLCASSRSVGVGETQYFGPGTRLLVL.

This clone is a singleton in its sample. This rearrangement joins TRBV11-2 to TRBJ2-1, with TRBD2 matching 7 bases. Losses at the gene ends were 5 bases for V and 2 bases for J; bases not matched to a gene: 6. The CDR3 runs 15 residues. Per the germline V gene, CDR1 is SGHAT and CDR2 is FQNNGV. The CDR3 sequence is CASSPIAGTYNEQFF. The CDR3 DNA reads as TGTGCCAGCAGCCCAATAGCGGGTACCTACAATGAGCAGTTCTTC. Full variable domain (outside the CDR3, taken from reference TRBV11-2 and TRBJ2-1): EAGVAQSPRYKIIEKRQSVAFWCNPISGHATLYWYQQILGQGPKLLIQFQNNGVVDDSQLPKDRFSAERLKGVDSTLKIQPAKLEDSAVYLCASSPIAGTYNEQFFGPGTRLTVL.

This chain joins TRBV28 and TRBJ2-2; D gene ambiguous. Trimming left V 7 bases short and J 1 base short, with 7 bases between. The CDR3 runs to 13 residues. Germline V gives CDR1 MDHEN, CDR2 SYDVKM. The CDR3 protein is CASKSVNTGELFF. The CDR3 coding sequence is TGTGCCAGCAAATCGGTGAACACCGGGGAGCTGTTTTTT.

The chain links TRBV25-1 to TRBJ1-6; possible D gene TRBD1, 6 bases. With 8 bases removed from V and 7 bases from J, the gap between germline ends came to 18 bases. The CDR3 is made up of 15 amino acids. Looked up from germline, CDR1 is MGHDK and CDR2 is SYGVNS. The CDR3 is CASGETGRSNSPLHF. In DNA form, the CDR3 reads TGTGCCAGCGGGGAAACAGGGAGATCGAATTCACCCCTCCACTTT.

The V gene is TRBV5-1, the J gene TRBJ2-7, with 11 bases that match TRBD2. This CDR3 region has 16 residues. V was pared by 4 bases and J by 0 bases, with 6 bases of the junction left unmatched. Germline V gene data show CDR1 as SGHRS and CDR2 as YFSETQ. The CDR3 is CASSPLAGGSSYEQYF. The CDR3 DNA reads TGCGCCAGCAGCCCCCTAGCGGGGGGAAGCTCCTACGAGCAGTACTTC.

The V call is TRBV18, the J call TRBJ2-3; 8 bases are shared with TRBD1. Germline V gene sequence: CDR1 KGHSH, CDR2 LQKENI. The CDR3 has 16 amino acids. Trimming cost V 3 bases and J 0 bases; bases outside gene matches: 5. The CDR3 reads CASSPDREPSTDTQYF. In DNA, the CDR3 is TGTGCCAGCTCACCGGACAGGGAACCTAGCACAGATACGCAGTATTTT.

This sequence joins TRBV9 and TRBJ1-4, with 7 bases matching TRBD1. J was trimmed by 10 bases and V by 0 bases; bases with no gene match: 21. The CDR3 has 19 amino acids. Germline loops: CDR1 SGDLS, CDR2 YYNGEE. The CDR3 spells CASSVDRDSKDLGVGKLFF. The CDR3 coding sequence is TGTGCCAGCAGCGTAGACCGGGACAGCAAGGATCTCGGTGTCGGAAAACTGTTTTTT.

This chain connects TRBV5-3 to TRBJ1-2; perhaps TRBD1 as D (5 bases). TRBV5-3 counts as an open reading frame of uncertain function. The CDR3 contains 12 residues. Trimming took off 8 bases at V and 6 bases at J, with 14 bases between the two ends. The CDR3 sequence is CASSTGLDGYTF. The DNA for the CDR3 is TGTGCCAGCAGCACGGGACTGGATGGCTACACCTTC.

The chain links TRBV2 to TRBJ2-5; D remains ambiguous. Between the trimmed V and J ends, which lost 2 bases and 10 bases, there was a span of 5 bases. The CDR3 extends over 10 amino acids. Germline V lookup: CDR1 SNHLY, CDR2 FYNNEI. CDR3 coding DNA: TGTGCCAGCAGTGAAAGTAACCAGTACTTC. Its protein product is CASSESNQYF.

This chain uses TRBV11-2 with TRBJ1-4; perhaps TRBD1 as D (6 bases). The CDR3 runs to 13 residues. CDR1 is SGHAT, CDR2 FQNNGV, per germline. V was clipped by 5 bases and J by 17 bases, with 21 bases between them. As DNA, the CDR3 is TGTGCCAGCAGCCAACGCGGTTTACAGGGCCAATTTTTT. Translation gives CASSQRGLQGQFF.

V gene TRBV7-2 combines with J gene TRBJ1-6; D unresolved. With 2 bases removed from V and 7 bases from J, the gap between germline ends came to 12 bases. CDR3 length: 15 amino acids. Germline V lookup: CDR1 SGHTA, CDR2 FQGNSA. The CDR3 protein is CASSLPLGKNSPLHF. The CDR3 bases are TGTGCCAGCAGCTTACCTCTGGGGAAAAATTCACCCCTCCACTTT.

The V and J genes are TRBV9 and TRBJ1-2; D is ambiguous. The CDR3 extends over 14 amino acids. Trimming removed 0 bases from V and 2 bases from J, with 8 bases in between. Germline V gives CDR1 SGDLS, CDR2 YYNGEE. CDR3: CASSVEDGNYGYTF. In nucleotides, the CDR3 is TGTGCCAGCAGCGTAGAGGACGGAAACTATGGCTACACCTTC. The variable domain in full, completed from reference TRBV9 and TRBJ1-2, reads DSGVTQTPKHLITATGQRVTLRCSPRSGDLSVYWYQQSLDQGLQFLIQYYNGEERAKGNILERFSAQQFPDLHSELNLSSLELGDSALYFCASSVEDGNYGYTFGSGTRLTVV.

V gene TRBV18 combines with J gene TRBJ1-1; TRBD1 might be the D (6 bases). There are 14 residues in the CDR3. Germline V lookup: CDR1 KGHSH, CDR2 LQKENI. Trimming removed 2 bases from V and 1 base from J, with 8 bases in between. The CDR3 bases are TGTGCCAGCTCACCAAAGGGACAGAACACTGAAGCTTTCTTT. It is translated as CASSPKGQNTEAFF.

A note on this clone: Other DNA sequences of this sample code for an identical CDR3. The CDR3 nucleotides read TGTGCCAGCAGCTTAGTGCGGGCGGGAGATACGCAGTATTTT. Protein sequence: CASSLVRAGDTQYF. The gene calls are TRBV7-2 and TRBJ2-3; a possible D gene is TRBD2 (5 bases). This CDR3 comprises 14 residues. Trimming removed 1 base from V and 5 bases from J, with 10 bases in between. The germline CDR1 and CDR2 sequences are SGHTA and FQGNSA.

This clone showed up just a few times. This chain uses TRBV2 with TRBJ2-7, with D perhaps matching TRBD2 (6 bases). The CDR3 consists of 13 residues. The V end lost 6 bases, the J end lost 7 bases, and 16 bases lay between the germline ends. From germline, CDR1 is SNHLY and CDR2 FYNNEI. DNA of the CDR3: TGTGCCAGCAGGATCCTCGGGGGATCAGAGCAGTACTTC. This sequence encodes CASRILGGSEQYF.

Turning to this clone: Other DNA sequences within the sample encode an identical CDR3. The V gene is TRBV5-4, the J gene TRBJ1-2, with D possibly TRBD1 on 6 matching bases. CDR3 length: 16 amino acids. The germline V and J ends were trimmed by 3 bases and 6 bases, with 21 bases remaining between them. Germline loops: CDR1 SGHNT, CDR2 YYREEE (reference sequence). The CDR3 DNA follows: TGTGCCAGCAGCTCGGGACACTCGGGAGCCTATAATGGCTACACCTTC. Translated: CASSSGHSGAYNGYTF.

This chain links TRBV7-9 with TRBJ2-7, with TRBD1 as a possible D gene (6 bases). CDR1 and CDR2 from the germline V gene are SEHNR and FQNEAQ (reference sequence). CDR3 length: 18 residues. V was trimmed by 2 bases and J by 3 bases, leaving 23 bases between them. The CDR3 here is CASSLTTLGGYGFYEQYF. The DNA of the CDR3 is TGTGCCAGCAGCTTAACCACTTTAGGGGGTTATGGGTTCTACGAGCAGTACTTC.